These 3 T cell receptor beta chains came from one sample sequenced in a study of blood T cell repertoires in COVID-19. TCRdb's copy holds only in-frame clones and misses some; the assay was immunoSEQ multiplex PCR. The sample lists 95,000 to 150,000 clones, about 80% seen once, with 3.8% in the top ten. The material sequenced was peripheral blood. The receptors shown here come from a woman aged 45-65 years with acute or convalescent COVID-19.

The chain employs TRBV6-1 and TRBJ1-2, with 12 positions matching TRBD1. Germline CDR1 reads MNHNS; CDR2 reads SASEGT. Trimming cost V 3 bases and J 3 bases; bases outside gene matches: 5. The CDR3 loop spans 16 amino acids. CDR3 sequence reads: CASSDPGTGGDYGYTF. CDR3 nucleotide sequence: TGTGCCAGCAGTGACCCCGGGACAGGGGGCGACTATGGCTACACCTTC.

CDR3 region: CASKRGNDGGITGELFF. CDR3 coding DNA: TGTGCCAGCAAGAGAGGAAACGATGGGGGGATCACCGGGGAGCTGTTTTTT. The rearrangement links TRBV2 to TRBJ2-2; tentatively, D is TRBD2 (6 bases). The CDR3 sequence is 17 residues long. The germline CDR1 and CDR2 sequences are SNHLY and FYNNEI. V was pared by 7 bases and J by 4 bases, with 22 bases between. The full variable domain, its missing parts supplied by reference TRBV2 and TRBJ2-2, is EPEVTQTPSHQVTQMGQEVILRCVPISNHLYFYWYRQILGQKVEFLVSFYNNEISEKSEIFDDQFSVERPDGSNFTLKIRSTKLEDSAMYFCASKRGNDGGITGELFFGEGSRLTVL.

The chain has TRBV9 and TRBJ2-3, with 7 bases fitting TRBD1. Germline V gene sequence: CDR1 SGDLS, CDR2 YYNGEE. The CDR3 contains 16 residues. V trimming: 0 bases; J trimming: 3 bases; junction bases outside the gene matches: 7. CDR3 nucleotides: TGTGCCAGCAGCGTAGCGGTTTCGGGACAGACAGATACGCAGTATTTT. This gives the protein CASSVAVSGQTDTQYF. Using reference TRBV9 and TRBJ2-3 for the parts outside the CDR3, the full variable domain is DSGVTQTPKHLITATGQRVTLRCSPRSGDLSVYWYQQSLDQGLQFLIQYYNGEERAKGNILERFSAQQFPDLHSELNLSSLELGDSALYFCASSVAVSGQTDTQYFGPGTRLTVL.